The 22 T cell receptor beta chains reported below all come from one sample, sequenced in a study of cytomegalovirus exposure and HLA in healthy donors (dated by TCRdb to 2015 to 2018). The library was generated by the immunoSEQ multiplex PCR assay. For the multiplex PCR, a mixture combining 60 forward primers for TCR Vbeta segments and 13 reverse primers for TCR Jbeta segments was used. TCRdb holds this immuneACCESS table with in-frame rearrangements only. Some clones are missing; in checked studies, unresolved V genes explain under half, and the rest has no known cause. This sample is represented by 130,000 or so clones; about four fifths of them were singletons. Roughly 5.7% of the sample rests with the top ten. The source material was PBMCs. These receptors all come from a young man in good health and CMV-seronegative.

Written as DNA, the CDR3 is TGTGCCAGCAGTTACTCCTGGACAGGCCCCACTGAAGCTTTCTTT. It specifies CASSYSWTGPTEAFF. This sequence joins TRBV6-5 and TRBJ1-1; the match to TRBD1 covers 7 bases. The junction had 5 bases not matched to a gene; V was cut back by 0 bases and J by 4 bases. Germline V gives CDR1 MNHEY, CDR2 SVGAGI. The CDR3 sequence is 15 residues long.

The CDR3 spells CASSLDPGYEQFF. In nucleotides, the CDR3 is TGCGCCAGCAGCTTGGACCCGGGATACGAGCAGTTCTTC. V usage is TRBV5-1 and J usage is TRBJ2-1, with TRBD2 as a possible D gene (5 bases). Per germline, CDR1 SGHRS and CDR2 YFSETQ. This CDR3 spans 13 amino acids. V was shortened by 0 bases and J by 10 bases, with 11 bases between the two germline ends.

This chain joins TRBV28 and TRBJ1-5; 8 nucleotides line up with TRBD1. CDR3 length equals 15 residues. V shed 5 bases and J 3 bases; nucleotides not matched to a gene: 6. Germline CDR1 and CDR2: MDHEN and SYDVKM. CDR3: CASSRTGSTNQPQHF. Here the CDR3 DNA reads TGTGCCAGCAGTCGGACAGGGAGTACCAATCAGCCCCAGCATTTT.

The V and J genes are TRBV7-2 and TRBJ2-3, with D perhaps TRBD2 (6 bases). The CDR3 totals 15 residues. The germline CDR1 and CDR2 sequences are SGHTA and FQGNSA. V was trimmed by 5 bases and J by 0 bases, leaving 12 bases between them. The CDR3 nucleotides are TGTGCCAGCAGCCCCCTGCGGGATAGCACAGATACGCAGTATTTT. This translates into CASSPLRDSTDTQYF.

This chain uses TRBV5-1 with TRBJ2-1; D may be TRBD1 (6 bases). Trimming took off 2 bases at V and 0 bases at J, with 9 bases between the two ends. This CDR3 has 15 amino acids. CDR1 and CDR2 from the germline V gene are SGHRS and YFSETQ. The CDR3 region is CASSFGQNSYNEQFF. CDR3 in DNA: TGCGCCAGCAGCTTTGGACAGAACTCCTACAATGAGCAGTTCTTC. Full variable domain (outside the CDR3, taken from reference TRBV5-1 and TRBJ2-1): KAGVTQTPRYLIKTRGQQVTLSCSPISGHRSVSWYQQTPGQGLQFLFEYFSETQRNKGNFPGRFSGRQFSNSRSEMNVSTLELGDSALYLCASSFGQNSYNEQFFGPGTRLTVL.

This sequence joins TRBV5-1 and TRBJ1-4; tentative D call: TRBD1 (6 bases). The V gene lost 3 bases and the J gene lost 3 bases, with 12 bases spanning the gap. The CDR3 is made up of 15 amino acids. Looked up from germline, CDR1 is SGHRS and CDR2 is YFSETQ. The CDR3 bases are TGCGCCAGCAGCTCAGGGGATCGGGCTAATGAAAAACTGTTTTTT. This translates into CASSSGDRANEKLFF. Based on the CDR3 plus reference TRBV5-1 and TRBJ1-4, the full variable domain is KAGVTQTPRYLIKTRGQQVTLSCSPISGHRSVSWYQQTPGQGLQFLFEYFSETQRNKGNFPGRFSGRQFSNSRSEMNVSTLELGDSALYLCASSSGDRANEKLFFGSGTQLSVL.

V and J are TRBV30 and TRBJ2-2; D not resolved. The DNA end lines up better with TRBJ1-3; the J call may be wrong. The CDR3 sequence is 13 residues long. Germline CDR1 and CDR2: GTSNPN and SVGIG (reference sequence). In DNA, the CDR3 is TGTGCCTGGAGGAAAGACACCTCAGACCCCATATATTTT. Protein sequence: CAWRKDTSDPIYF.

This clone was picked up a small number of times. CDR3 protein: CASGPSTVYNQPQHF. The CDR3 bases are TGTGCCAGCGGCCCCTCGACAGTGTACAATCAGCCCCAGCATTTT. The chain carries TRBV6-1 and TRBJ1-5, with D maybe TRBD1 (5 bases). The V and J ends lost 8 bases and 3 bases respectively, with 17 bases between them. Germline V CDR1 and CDR2: MNHNS, SASEGT. This CDR3 is 15 amino acids long.

The V and J genes are TRBV20-1 and TRBJ2-5; unclear D gene. Germline V gives CDR1 DFQATT, CDR2 SNEGSKA (reference sequence). V was shortened by 3 bases and J by 8 bases, with 10 bases between the two germline ends. CDR3 size: 11 residues. CDR3 region: CSASEASTQYF. The CDR3 DNA reads as TGCAGTGCTAGCGAAGCAAGCACCCAGTACTTC.

This clone was counted only a few times. The chain couples TRBV5-1 to TRBJ1-4, with D hard to call. V shed 4 bases and J shed 5 bases, with 18 bases lying between them. This CDR3 has 16 amino acids. Germline values: CDR1 SGHRS, CDR2 YFSETQ. CDR3 nucleotides: TGCGCCAGCAGCCCCTTGAGTAGCACCTCAAATGAAAAACTGTTTTTT. Encoded protein: CASSPLSSTSNEKLFF.

J is TRBJ2-1 and V is TRBV7-9, with 11 bases lining up with TRBD2. Trimming cost V 4 bases and J 0 bases; bases outside gene matches: 11. The germline gives CDR1 SEHNR, CDR2 FQNEAQ (reference sequence). CDR3 length: 19 amino acids. CDR3 region: CASSSPLWTSGYSYNEQFF. The CDR3 DNA reads TGTGCCAGCAGCTCACCACTTTGGACTAGCGGGTACTCCTACAATGAGCAGTTCTTC.

This rearrangement joins TRBV19 to TRBJ2-7; possibly TRBD1 for D (5 bases). Looked up from germline, CDR1 is LNHDA and CDR2 is SQIVND (reference sequence). V gave up 3 bases and J gave up 1 base, with 10 bases separating them. CDR3 length equals 14 residues. This CDR3 is CASSMISGSYEQYF. DNA for the CDR3: TGTGCCAGTAGTATGATCTCAGGGTCCTACGAGCAGTACTTC.

This chain connects TRBV15 to TRBJ2-7; D is perhaps TRBD2 (6 bases). CDR3 size: 16 residues. V was shortened by 3 bases and J by 6 bases, with 21 bases between the two germline ends. Per germline, CDR1 LNHNV and CDR2 YYDKDF (reference sequence). The CDR3 DNA sequence: TGTGCCACCAGCAGTGGGGAGAGGGCCAGGAGGGGCGAGCAGTACTTC. It specifies CATSSGERARRGEQYF. Drawing the rest from reference TRBV15 and TRBJ2-7, the complete variable domain is DAMVIQNPRYQVTQFGKPVTLSCSQTLNHNVMYWYQQKSSQAPKLLFHYYDKDFNNEADTPDNFQSRRPNTSFCFLDIRSPGLGDTAMYLCATSSGERARRGEQYFGPGTRLTVT.

This clone was seen just once. This chain uses TRBV18 with TRBJ2-3; 8 nucleotides match TRBD2. The CDR3 contains 13 residues. The J segment lost 6 bases and the V segment lost 5 bases, leaving 4 bases of the junction unmatched. Germline CDR1 KGHSH, CDR2 LQKENI. CDR3 coding DNA: TGTGCCAGCTCAAACCAGCGGGGGGATACGCAGTATTTT. Residues: CASSNQRGDTQYF.

The chain has TRBV5-1 and TRBJ2-5, with D perhaps matching TRBD1 (5 bases). V lost 5 bases, J lost 2 bases, and 10 bases lay in between. CDR3 length equals 13 residues. CDR1 and CDR2 from the germline V gene are SGHRS and YFSETQ. The CDR3, as DNA: TGCGCCAGCAGGTCCGCAGGGCAAGAGACCCAGTACTTC. Protein sequence: CASRSAGQETQYF.

The chain carries TRBV13 and TRBJ2-3; TRBD2 might be the D (6 bases). Germline V gene sequence: CDR1 PRHDT, CDR2 FYEKMQ (reference sequence). This CDR3 comprises 15 residues. V gave up 7 bases and J gave up 4 bases, with 18 bases separating them. CDR3 DNA sequence: TGTGCCAGCACCCTAGGTGGAGGGTTACCAGATACGCAGTATTTT. It encodes CASTLGGGLPDTQYF.

A word on this clone: Its ends do not fully match the called genes, so a read error is possible. The chain uses TRBV7-7 and TRBJ2-7; D may be TRBD2 (5 bases). The CDR3 length is 12 residues. Germline lookup yields CDR1 SSHAT and CDR2 FNYEAQ (reference sequence). CDR3 sequence (DNA): TGTGCTAGCATACCCGGGGTCTACGAGCAGTACTTC. It is translated as CASIPGVYEQYF. Based on the CDR3 plus reference TRBV7-7 and TRBJ2-7, the full variable domain is GAGVSQSPRYKVTKRGQDVTLRCDPISSHATLYWYQQALGQGPEFLTYFNYEAQPDKSGLPSDRFSAERPEGSISTLTIQRTEQRDSAMYRCASIPGVYEQYFGPGTRLTVT.

The chain recombines TRBV6-6 with TRBJ2-5; TRBD2 matches at 8 bases. CDR1 is MNHNY, CDR2 SVGAGI, per germline (reference sequence). This CDR3 has 15 amino acids. Trimming removed 6 bases from V and 6 bases from J; junction bases left unmatched: 12. CDR3 in DNA: TGTGCCAGCAGCCCCCGCGGGGGGCAGGGCCAGACCCAGTACTTC. It is translated as CASSPRGGQGQTQYF.

The gene calls are TRBV6-1 and TRBJ2-5; weak D call: TRBD1 (6 bases). Trimming took 4 bases from V and 5 from J, leaving 17 bases between them. Germline V gene data show CDR1 as MNHNS and CDR2 as SASEGT. The CDR3 consists of 15 residues. The CDR3 DNA sequence: TGTGCCAGCAGTGGGACAGTAGCTATTAGGGAGACCCAGTACTTC. It translates to CASSGTVAIRETQYF.

This clone was counted only a few times. The gene calls are TRBV4-3 and TRBJ2-7; D is ambiguous. This CDR3 has 13 residues. Per germline, CDR1 LGHNA and CDR2 YSLEER. V gave up 4 bases and J gave up 5 bases, with 12 bases separating them. CDR3 DNA sequence: TGCGCCAGCAGCCTCAGACGGGTCGACGAGCAGTACTTC. It codes for CASSLRRVDEQYF.

This rearrangement joins TRBV6-1 to TRBJ2-7; 11 nucleotides match TRBD1. V was pared by 10 bases and J by 3 bases, with 2 bases of the junction left unmatched. Germline V CDR1 and CDR2: MNHNS, SASEGT. This CDR3 has 12 amino acids. Here the CDR3 reads CAIGTGGYEQYF. In nucleotides, the CDR3 is TGTGCCATCGGGACAGGGGGCTACGAGCAGTACTTC.

This chain connects TRBV5-4 to TRBJ2-5, with D perhaps matching TRBD1 (5 bases). The germline gives CDR1 SGHNT, CDR2 YYREEE (reference sequence). The CDR3 spans 18 residues. V lost 2 bases, J lost 2 bases, and 22 bases lay in between. The CDR3 protein is CASSLDSGRNRKQETQYF. For the CDR3, the DNA is TGTGCCAGCAGCTTAGACTCGGGCCGAAACAGGAAACAAGAGACCCAGTACTTC.